A selection of T cell receptor beta chains follows, all from one sample in a study of blood T cell repertoires in COVID-19. The table came from immunoSEQ multiplex PCR; TCRdb's copy has only in-frame clones and leaves some out. The data contain approximately 440,000 clones, 87% of them seen just once; the ten biggest clones take up about 0.7%. The sequenced sample consisted of PBMCs or T cells enriched from blood (not recorded which). The origin of the receptors is a woman aged 18-29 years who had recovered from COVID-19. Each CDR3 is given with its conserved first and last residue. The order of the fields is D gene, V gene, J gene, CDR3 DNA, CDR3 protein. D genes are given only for firm matches.

d_gene: TRBD1; v_gene: TRBV5-5; j_gene: TRBJ1-1; CDR3nt: TGTGCCAGCAGCTACAGGGGAAATGGGGGGACTGAAGCTTTCTTT; CDR3aa: CASSYRGNGGTEAFF
d_gene: TRBD2; v_gene: TRBV19; j_gene: TRBJ2-2; CDR3nt: TGTGCCACCAATCCGGGACTAGACTTCCGGGAGCTGTTTTTT; CDR3aa: CATNPGLDFRELFF
d_gene: NA; v_gene: TRBV12-3/TRBV12-4; j_gene: TRBJ1-5; CDR3nt: TGTGCCAGCAGTTCCTTTAATCAGCCCCAGCATTTT; CDR3aa: CASSSFNQPQHF
d_gene: TRBD2; v_gene: TRBV6-1; j_gene: TRBJ2-1; CDR3nt: TGTGCCAGCAGTGAAGCGCTTGGGACTAGCGGGGGCCCGCAGTTCTTC; CDR3aa: CASSEALGTSGGPQFF
d_gene: TRBD1; v_gene: TRBV5-1; j_gene: TRBJ1-2; CDR3nt: TGCGCCAGCAGCGACGGACAGGGAGCGAGCTATGGCTACACCTTC; CDR3aa: CASSDGQGASYGYTF
d_gene: TRBD1; v_gene: TRBV6-4; j_gene: TRBJ1-2; CDR3nt: TGTGCCAGCAGTGAACCCCCTAGACAGGGCAGAAGCTATGGCTACACCTTC; CDR3aa: CASSEPPRQGRSYGYTF
d_gene: TRBD1; v_gene: TRBV18; j_gene: TRBJ1-1; CDR3nt: TGTGCCAGCTCGTCCACCAGGGGGGTCGACACTGAAGCTTTCTTT; CDR3aa: CASSSTRGVDTEAFF
d_gene: NA; v_gene: TRBV9; j_gene: TRBJ2-3; CDR3nt: TGTGCCAGCAGCGGGGACCCCGGGGGAACGAATACGCAGTATTTT; CDR3aa: CASSGDPGGTNTQYF
d_gene: TRBD2; v_gene: TRBV5-1; j_gene: TRBJ2-5; CDR3nt: TGCGCCAGCAGCTTGAGGGCTAGCGGGGGCCCTCACCAAGAGACCCAGTACTTC; CDR3aa: CASSLRASGGPHQETQYF
d_gene: NA; v_gene: TRBV29-1; j_gene: TRBJ2-3; CDR3nt: TGCAGCGTTGGAGCTGGCACAGATACGCAGTATTTT; CDR3aa: CSVGAGTDTQYF
d_gene: NA; v_gene: TRBV5-1; j_gene: TRBJ1-2; CDR3nt: TGCGCCAGCAGCTCGCAGGCGGGAGGCTACACCTTC; CDR3aa: CASSSQAGGYTF
d_gene: NA; v_gene: TRBV30; j_gene: TRBJ1-6; CDR3nt: TGTGCCTGGAACGACGGGGATTCACCCCTCCACTTT; CDR3aa: CAWNDGDSPLHF
d_gene: TRBD1; v_gene: TRBV7-8; j_gene: TRBJ1-1; CDR3nt: TGTGCCAGCAGCCCAAGGACAGGGCGGTCCTCAACTGAAGCTTTCTTT; CDR3aa: CASSPRTGRSSTEAFF
d_gene: TRBD2; v_gene: TRBV5-4; j_gene: TRBJ2-3; CDR3nt: TGTGCCAGCAGCCCGGCCGGTGGACTAGCGGCAGATACGCAGTATTTT; CDR3aa: CASSPAGGLAADTQYF